The next 13 T cell receptor beta chains were all read from a single sample in a study of cytomegalovirus exposure and HLA in healthy donors. The PCR made use of 60 Vbeta and 13 Jbeta primers. TCRdb's table, derived via immunoSEQ multiplex PCR, lists solely in-frame clones and lacks some. The sample holds 90,000 to 130,000 clones; over 65% are singletons and the top ten take under 15%. Sample: PBMCs. The receptors were sampled from a man aged 30 to 45 in good health and CMV-seropositive.

The gene calls are TRBV27 and TRBJ2-1, with D maybe TRBD1 (5 bases). CDR3 length equals 16 residues. Trimming took 0 bases from V and 2 from J, leaving 11 bases between them. The V gene's germline CDR1 is MNHEY and CDR2 SMNVEV (reference sequence). The CDR3 DNA sequence: TGTGCCAGCAGTTTATCGCCGCAGGGCCCCTACAATGAGCAGTTCTTC. Its protein product is CASSLSPQGPYNEQFF.

The chain joins TRBV9 to TRBJ2-5; D gene ambiguous. Germline CDR1 is SGDLS and CDR2 is YYNGEE. V was clipped by 0 bases and J by 1 base, with 4 bases between them. This CDR3 is built from 13 residues. Here the CDR3 reads CASSVGPQETQYF. CDR3 nucleotides: TGTGCCAGCAGCGTAGGGCCCCAAGAGACCCAGTACTTC.

The chain links TRBV6-6 to TRBJ2-5; D ambiguous. V gave up 8 bases and J gave up 1 base, with 11 bases separating them. This CDR3 has 13 residues. The germline V gene has CDR1 MNHNY and CDR2 SVGAGI (reference sequence). The CDR3 region has the DNA TGTGCCAGCGAGGTCGATAGCCAAGAGACCCAGTACTTC. This sequence encodes CASEVDSQETQYF.

DNA of the CDR3: TGTGCCAGCAGTGATTGGACAGGGGTGGCGGAAAAACTGTTTTTT. It encodes CASSDWTGVAEKLFF. J is TRBJ1-4 and V is TRBV6-1; 9 bases line up with TRBD1. Germline V gives CDR1 MNHNS, CDR2 SASEGT. The CDR3 covers 15 residues. J lost 8 bases, V lost 3 bases, and 7 bases had no gene match.

This clone was counted once. The chain is built from TRBV6-4 and TRBJ1-6; 9 nucleotides align to TRBD1. V gave up 8 bases and J gave up 10 bases; unmatched junction bases: 9. CDR1 is MRHNA, CDR2 SNTAGT, per germline. The CDR3 consists of 14 residues. CDR3 protein: CASRGDREGSPLHF. The CDR3 region has the DNA TGTGCCAGCCGAGGGGACAGGGAAGGCTCACCCCTCCACTTT.

In this sample, this clone turned up once. The rearrangement links TRBV9 to TRBJ2-1, with 9 bases identical to TRBD1. Germline loops: CDR1 SGDLS, CDR2 YYNGEE. The CDR3 covers 15 residues. The V gene end was trimmed by 3 bases and the J gene end by 6 bases; junction bases not matched to a gene: 7. CDR3 sequence: CASSGTGAPGNEQFF. The CDR3 DNA reads TGTGCCAGCAGCGGGACAGGGGCCCCGGGCAATGAGCAGTTCTTC.

This chain connects TRBV28 to TRBJ1-2; 9 bases fit TRBD1. This CDR3 is built from 14 residues. The germline CDR1 and CDR2 sequences are MDHEN and SYDVKM. V gave up 3 bases and J gave up 8 bases; unmatched junction bases: 7. The CDR3 here is CASSLTGTGSGYTF. DNA of the CDR3: TGTGCCAGCAGTTTGACCGGGACAGGGTCCGGCTACACCTTC.

This clone was detected only a few times. The gene calls are TRBV25-1 and TRBJ2-5; the D gene is possibly TRBD2 (5 bases). V lost 6 bases, J lost 5 bases, and 13 bases lay in between. Germline V gives CDR1 MGHDK, CDR2 SYGVNS. The CDR3 is made up of 13 amino acids. DNA of the CDR3: TGTGCCAGCAGCCAAGCGGCCAGGGAGACCCAGTACTTC. Its protein is CASSQAARETQYF.

This clone was detected only once. This chain joins TRBV27 and TRBJ1-6; D possibly corresponds to TRBD1 (6 bases). The V end was cut by 6 bases, the J end by 0 bases, with 18 bases between. This CDR3 contains 18 residues. CDR1 MNHEY and CDR2 SMNVEV come from the germline V gene (reference sequence). The CDR3 reads CASSRGGPASSYNSPLHF. CDR3 DNA sequence: TGTGCCAGCAGCCGCGGGGGGCCGGCGAGCTCCTATAATTCACCCCTCCACTTT.

The chain combines TRBV29-1 with TRBJ1-5; TRBD1 is a possible D gene (6 bases). The CDR3 length is 13 residues. CDR1 and CDR2 (germline): SQVTM, ANQGSEA. V was clipped by 6 bases and J by 6 bases, with 15 bases between them. This CDR3 reads CSVKTGRAQPQHF. The CDR3 DNA reads TGCAGCGTAAAGACAGGCAGGGCTCAGCCCCAGCATTTT.

The V call is TRBV7-9, the J call TRBJ2-7; 7 bases are shared with TRBD1. This CDR3 is built from 14 residues. The V gene end was trimmed by 7 bases and the J gene end by 6 bases; junction bases not matched to a gene: 12. Germline CDR1 and CDR2: SEHNR and FQNEAQ (reference sequence). CDR3 sequence (DNA): TGTGCCAGCATAACCGGGACAGCTCTAGGCGAGCAGTACTTC. Translation gives CASITGTALGEQYF.

The rearrangement links TRBV30 to TRBJ1-6; 8 nucleotides match TRBD1. After removal of 5 bases from V and 8 bases from J, the junction contained 11 bases not matched to a gene. CDR1 and CDR2 from the germline V gene are GTSNPN and SVGIG (reference sequence). The CDR3 covers 15 residues. CDR3 sequence reads: CAWGNGQGAYSPLHF. DNA for the CDR3: TGTGCCTGGGGGAATGGACAGGGTGCGTATTCACCCCTCCACTTT. The full variable domain, with the rest looked up from reference TRBV30 and TRBJ1-6, is SQTIHQWPATLVQPVGSPLSLECTVEGTSNPNLYWYRQAAGRGLQLLFYSVGIGQISSEVPQNLSASRPQDRQFILSSKKLLLSDSGFYLCAWGNGQGAYSPLHFGNGTRLTVT.

This clone showed up just a few times. The rearrangement links TRBV5-4 to TRBJ2-1, with D perhaps matching TRBD2 (5 bases). Trimming removed 0 bases from V and 0 bases from J, with 10 bases in between. CDR1 SGHNT and CDR2 YYREEE come from the germline V gene (reference sequence). This CDR3 comprises 16 residues. In DNA, the CDR3 is TGTGCCAGCAGCTTGGGGGGAGCTAGCTCCTACAATGAGCAGTTCTTC. As protein: CASSLGGASSYNEQFF.